What follows is one T cell receptor (beta chain) and its context. Antigen specificity is unknown. TCRdb's table, derived via immunoSEQ multiplex PCR, lists solely in-frame clones and lacks some. The sample has 150,000 to 250,000 clones, more than 65% seen once. Donors came from a validation cohort of over a hundred subjects, distinct from the first 666-subject cohort. The data are from a study of cytomegalovirus exposure and HLA in healthy donors. General study results and limits: Subsequent analysis of the 100 to 150 validation repertoires found a tendency for first-cohort TCR clusters to co-occur. Most sequenced TCRs were rare (though some public TCRs occurred in many donors). The authors listed over 150 TCR beta chains as cytomegalovirus-associated.

Germline assignment: CDR1 GTSNPN and CDR2 SVGIG (reference sequence). The CDR3 runs 14 residues. Deletions cut 8 bases from V and 0 bases from J, with 14 bases between. V gene TRBV30 combines with J gene TRBJ2-1, with D perhaps TRBD2 (5 bases). Sequenced: PBMCs. The TCR originated in a woman aged 25 to 39 in good health and CMV-seropositive. The CDR3 DNA reads as TGTGCCCACCAAAGCGGTAGCTCCTACAATGAGCAGTTCTTC. Translation: CAHQSGSSYNEQFF.